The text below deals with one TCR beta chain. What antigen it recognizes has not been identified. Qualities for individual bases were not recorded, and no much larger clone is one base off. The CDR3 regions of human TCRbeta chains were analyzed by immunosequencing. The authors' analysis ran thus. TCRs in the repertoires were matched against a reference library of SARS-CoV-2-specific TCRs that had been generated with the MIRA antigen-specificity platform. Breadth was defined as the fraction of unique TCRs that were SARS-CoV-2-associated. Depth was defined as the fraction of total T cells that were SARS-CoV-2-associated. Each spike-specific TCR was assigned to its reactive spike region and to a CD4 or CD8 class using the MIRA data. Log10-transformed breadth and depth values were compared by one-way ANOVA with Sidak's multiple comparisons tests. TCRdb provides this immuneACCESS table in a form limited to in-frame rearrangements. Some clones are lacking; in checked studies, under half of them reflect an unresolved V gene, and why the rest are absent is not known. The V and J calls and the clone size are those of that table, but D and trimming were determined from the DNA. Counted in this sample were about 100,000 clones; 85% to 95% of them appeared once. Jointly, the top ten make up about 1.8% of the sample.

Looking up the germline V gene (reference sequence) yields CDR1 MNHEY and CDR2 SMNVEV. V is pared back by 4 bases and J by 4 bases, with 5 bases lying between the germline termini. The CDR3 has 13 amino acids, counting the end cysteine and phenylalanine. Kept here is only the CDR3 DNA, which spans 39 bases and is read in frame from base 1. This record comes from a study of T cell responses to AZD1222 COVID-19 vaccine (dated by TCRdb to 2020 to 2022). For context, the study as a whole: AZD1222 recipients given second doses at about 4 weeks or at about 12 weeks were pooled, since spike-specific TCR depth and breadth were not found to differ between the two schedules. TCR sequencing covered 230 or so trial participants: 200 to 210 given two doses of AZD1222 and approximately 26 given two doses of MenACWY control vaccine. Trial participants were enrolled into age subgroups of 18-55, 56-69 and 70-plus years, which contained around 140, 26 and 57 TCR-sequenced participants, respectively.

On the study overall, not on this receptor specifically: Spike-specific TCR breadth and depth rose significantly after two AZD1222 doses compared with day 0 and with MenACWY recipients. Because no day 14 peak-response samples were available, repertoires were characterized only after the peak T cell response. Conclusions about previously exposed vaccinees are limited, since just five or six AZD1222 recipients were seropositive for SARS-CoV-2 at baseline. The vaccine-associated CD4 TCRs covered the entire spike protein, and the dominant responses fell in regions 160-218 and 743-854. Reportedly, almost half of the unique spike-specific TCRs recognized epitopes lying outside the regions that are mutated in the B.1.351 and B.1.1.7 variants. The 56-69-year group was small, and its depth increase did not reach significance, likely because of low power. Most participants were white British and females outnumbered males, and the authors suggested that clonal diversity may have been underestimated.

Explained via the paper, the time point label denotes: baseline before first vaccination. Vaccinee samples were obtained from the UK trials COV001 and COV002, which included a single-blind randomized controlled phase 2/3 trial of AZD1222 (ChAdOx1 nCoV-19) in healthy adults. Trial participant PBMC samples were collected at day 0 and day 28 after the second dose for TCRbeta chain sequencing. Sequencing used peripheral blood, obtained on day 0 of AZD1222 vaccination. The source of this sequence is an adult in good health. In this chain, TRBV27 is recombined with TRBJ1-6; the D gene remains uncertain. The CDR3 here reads CASSSRYNSPLHF. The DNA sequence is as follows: TGTGCCAGCAGTTCCCGGTATAATTCACCCCTCCACTTT.